What follows are 5 T cell receptor beta chains derived from one specimen sequenced in a study of OX40 agonist ivuxolimab in advanced cancers. Measured with immunoSEQ multiplex PCR; TCRdb has only the in-frame clones, and not every one. The sample has 43,000 or so clones; almost 90% are singletons. This material consisted of CD4+ or CD8+ T cells sorted from blood, taken in a trial of the OX40 agonist ivuxolimab. Source of these receptors: an adult with an advanced solid tumor such as melanoma, head and neck, liver or kidney cancer.

This clone counts as medium-sized (0.01 to 0.1%). The J gene is TRBJ2-7, the V gene TRBV18; 16 bases are a match to TRBD2. V gave up 4 bases and J gave up 7 bases; unmatched junction bases: 7. CDR1 is KGHSH, CDR2 LQKENI, per germline. There are 16 residues in the CDR3. For the CDR3, the DNA is TGTGCCAGCTCACTGGGACTAGCGGGAGGGCCGCGGGAGCAGTACTTC. It translates to CASSLGLAGGPREQYF. Full variable domain (outside the CDR3, taken from reference TRBV18 and TRBJ2-7): NAGVMQNPRHLVRRRGQEARLRCSPMKGHSHVYWYRQLPEEGLKFMVYLQKENIIDESGMPKERFSAEFPKEGPSILRIQQVVRGDSAAYFCASSLGLAGGPREQYFGPGTRLTVT.

This rearrangement joins TRBV9 to TRBJ2-3; D may be TRBD2 (5 bases). V shed 0 bases and J shed 4 bases, with 12 bases lying between them. The length of the CDR3 is 15 residues. Germline loops: CDR1 SGDLS, CDR2 YYNGEE. CDR3 residues: CASSVVGIPADTQYF. For the CDR3, the DNA is TGTGCCAGCAGCGTAGTCGGGATTCCCGCAGATACGCAGTATTTT.

CDR3 in DNA: TGTGCCAGCAGCCTTGGGGGGACCGGCAATCGGGAGCAGTACTTC. Protein sequence: CASSLGGTGNREQYF. The chain has TRBV2 and TRBJ2-7; possible D gene TRBD2, 6 bases. The CDR3 has 15 amino acids. V gave up 6 bases and J gave up 7 bases, with 22 bases separating them. The germline V gene encodes CDR1 SNHLY and CDR2 FYNNEI.

This chain uses TRBV7-2 with TRBJ2-1; D gene ambiguous. V lost 9 bases and J 5 bases, leaving 20 bases between the germline ends. This CDR3 is built from 15 residues. Germline V CDR1 and CDR2: SGHTA, FQGNSA. The CDR3 DNA sequence: TGTGCCAGTCTTCCTTTCCCATCTGGCGACAATGAGCAGTTCTTC. Residues: CASLPFPSGDNEQFF. The full variable domain, rest sourced from reference TRBV7-2 and TRBJ2-1, is GAGVSQSPSNKVTEKGKDVELRCDPISGHTALYWYRQSLGQGLEFLIYFQGNSAPDKSGLPSDRFSAERTGGSVSTLTIQRTQQEDSAVYLCASLPFPSGDNEQFFGPGTRLTVL.

This chain links TRBV7-2 with TRBJ2-6; D ambiguous. Germline CDR1 is SGHTA and CDR2 is FQGNSA. The V gene lost 3 bases and the J gene lost 2 bases, with 8 bases spanning the gap. The CDR3 consists of 15 residues. CDR3 sequence (DNA): TGTGCCAGCAGCTTTAAAGGAACTGGGGCCAACGTCCTGACTTTC. It yields the protein CASSFKGTGANVLTF.